This T cell receptor beta chain was retrieved from a study of T-cell memory formation after mild COVID-19. As for the study in general: The two donors had largely donor-specific TCR clusters. Study-wide findings and caveats: Second-wave clones peaking on day 37 lacked confirmed SARS-CoV-2 specificity.

This clonotype was detected only a few times. Its antigen is unidentified. The germline V and J ends were trimmed by 1 base and 6 bases, with 13 bases remaining between them. The CDR3 covers 14 residues. Germline values: CDR1 SGHRS, CDR2 YFSETQ. TCR alpha and TCR beta cDNA libraries with sample barcodes and UMIs came from 5'RACE using constant-segment primers. Each CDR3 protein gets one entry after TCRdb re-called the 5' RACE reads with MiXCR. There are roughly 250,000 distinct CDR3 sequences in the sample; over 15% occur only once, and roughly a fifth lies in the top ten. This rearrangement joins TRBV5-1 to TRBJ1-2; no definite D call. This clonotype was obtained from a man aged 18-30 years who had mild COVID-19 (a few samples of this study predate the infection). Cell type and time point are not known. The sample consisted of PBMCs or a T cell subset sorted from them (not recorded which). CDR3 protein: CASSLRSEGDGYTF. The CDR3 DNA sequence: TGCGCCAGCAGCTTGAGGTCGGAAGGAGATGGCTACACCTTC.